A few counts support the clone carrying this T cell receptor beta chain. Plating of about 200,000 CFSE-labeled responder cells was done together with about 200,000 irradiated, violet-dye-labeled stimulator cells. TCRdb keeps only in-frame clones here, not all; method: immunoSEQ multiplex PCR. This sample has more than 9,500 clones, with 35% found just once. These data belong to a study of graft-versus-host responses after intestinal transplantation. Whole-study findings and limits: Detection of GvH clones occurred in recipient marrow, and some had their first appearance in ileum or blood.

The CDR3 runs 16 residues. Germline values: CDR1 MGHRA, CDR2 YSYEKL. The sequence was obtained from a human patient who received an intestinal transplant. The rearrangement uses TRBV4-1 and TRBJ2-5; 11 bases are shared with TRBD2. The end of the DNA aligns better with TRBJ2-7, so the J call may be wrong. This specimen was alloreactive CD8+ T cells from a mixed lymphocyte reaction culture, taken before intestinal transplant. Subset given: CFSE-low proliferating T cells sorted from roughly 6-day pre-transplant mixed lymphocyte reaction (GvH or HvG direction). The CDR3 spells CASSPPTGLAVYEQYF. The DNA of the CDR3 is TGCGCCAGCAGCCCCCCGACGGGACTAGCGGTCTACGAGCAGTACTTC.